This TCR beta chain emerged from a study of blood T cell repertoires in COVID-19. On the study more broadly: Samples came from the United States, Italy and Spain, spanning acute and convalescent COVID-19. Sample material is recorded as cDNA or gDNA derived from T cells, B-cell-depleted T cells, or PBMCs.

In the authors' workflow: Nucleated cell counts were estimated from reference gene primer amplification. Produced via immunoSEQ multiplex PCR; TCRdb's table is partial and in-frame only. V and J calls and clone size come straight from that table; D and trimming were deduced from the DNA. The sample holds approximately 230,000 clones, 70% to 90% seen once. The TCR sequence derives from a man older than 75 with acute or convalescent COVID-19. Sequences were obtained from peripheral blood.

Here the CDR3 DNA reads TGTGCCAGCAGCGTAGGTCCGCGCTCCTACGAGCAGTACTTC. It encodes CASSVGPRSYEQYF. The chain has TRBV9 and TRBJ2-7; D ambiguous. V was clipped by 0 bases and J by 0 bases, with 7 bases between them. Germline assignment: CDR1 SGDLS and CDR2 YYNGEE. The CDR3 consists of 14 residues.